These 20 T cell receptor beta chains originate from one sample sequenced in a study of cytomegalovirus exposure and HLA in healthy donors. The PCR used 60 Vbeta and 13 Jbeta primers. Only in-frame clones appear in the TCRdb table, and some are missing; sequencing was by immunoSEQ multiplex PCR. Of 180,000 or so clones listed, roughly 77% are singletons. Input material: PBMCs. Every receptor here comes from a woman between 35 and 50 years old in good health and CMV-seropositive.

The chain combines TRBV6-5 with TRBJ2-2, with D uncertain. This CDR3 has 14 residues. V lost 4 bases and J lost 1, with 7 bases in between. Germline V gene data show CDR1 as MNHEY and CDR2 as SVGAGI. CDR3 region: CASSFTQNTGELFF. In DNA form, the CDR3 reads TGTGCCAGCAGTTTTACTCAGAACACCGGGGAGCTGTTTTTT.

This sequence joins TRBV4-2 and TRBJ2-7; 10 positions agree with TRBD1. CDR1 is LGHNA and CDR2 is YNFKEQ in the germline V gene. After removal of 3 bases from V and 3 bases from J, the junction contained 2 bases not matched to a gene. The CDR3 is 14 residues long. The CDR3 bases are TGTGCCAGCAGCCAGGGACAGGGGCACTACGAGCAGTACTTC. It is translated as CASSQGQGHYEQYF.

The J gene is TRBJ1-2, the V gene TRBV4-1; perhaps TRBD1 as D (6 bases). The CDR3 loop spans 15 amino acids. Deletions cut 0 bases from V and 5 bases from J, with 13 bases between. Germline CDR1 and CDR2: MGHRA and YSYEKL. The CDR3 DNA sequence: TGCGCCAGCAGCCAAGACGGGGGGCTTAATTATGGCTACACCTTC. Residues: CASSQDGGLNYGYTF.

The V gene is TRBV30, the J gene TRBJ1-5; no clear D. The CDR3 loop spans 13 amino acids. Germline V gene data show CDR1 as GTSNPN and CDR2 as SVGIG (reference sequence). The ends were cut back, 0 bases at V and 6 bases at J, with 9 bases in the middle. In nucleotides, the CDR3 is TGTGCCTGGAGTGTACGGGTTGGTCAGCCCCAGCATTTT. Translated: CAWSVRVGQPQHF. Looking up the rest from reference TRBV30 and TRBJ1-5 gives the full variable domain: SQTIHQWPATLVQPVGSPLSLECTVEGTSNPNLYWYRQAAGRGLQLLFYSVGIGQISSEVPQNLSASRPQDRQFILSSKKLLLSDSGFYLCAWSVRVGQPQHFGDGTRLSIL.

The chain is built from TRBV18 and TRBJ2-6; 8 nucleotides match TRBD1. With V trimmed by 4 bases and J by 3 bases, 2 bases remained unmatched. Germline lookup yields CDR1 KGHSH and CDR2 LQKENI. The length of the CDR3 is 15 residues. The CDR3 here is CASSQTGDGANVLTF. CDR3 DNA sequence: TGTGCCAGCTCACAGACAGGGGATGGGGCCAACGTCCTGACTTTC.

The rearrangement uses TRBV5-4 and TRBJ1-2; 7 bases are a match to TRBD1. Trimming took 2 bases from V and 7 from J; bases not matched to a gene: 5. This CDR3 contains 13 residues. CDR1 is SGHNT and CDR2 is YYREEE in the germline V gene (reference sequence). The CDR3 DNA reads TGTGCCAGCAGCTTCCGACAGGGTGGTGGCTACACCTTC. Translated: CASSFRQGGGYTF.

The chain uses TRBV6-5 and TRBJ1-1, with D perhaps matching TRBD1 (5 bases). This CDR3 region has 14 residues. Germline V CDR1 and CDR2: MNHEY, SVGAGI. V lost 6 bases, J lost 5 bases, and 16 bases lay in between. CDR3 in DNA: TGTGCCAGCAGCTGGAGGGACCCTTTGACTGAAGCTTTCTTT. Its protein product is CASSWRDPLTEAFF.

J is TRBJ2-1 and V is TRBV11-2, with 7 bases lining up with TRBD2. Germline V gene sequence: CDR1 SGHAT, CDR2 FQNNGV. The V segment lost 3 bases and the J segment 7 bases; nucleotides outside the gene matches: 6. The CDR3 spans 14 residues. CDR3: CASSFSGNRNEQFF. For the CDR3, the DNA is TGTGCCAGCAGCTTCAGCGGGAATCGGAATGAGCAGTTCTTC.

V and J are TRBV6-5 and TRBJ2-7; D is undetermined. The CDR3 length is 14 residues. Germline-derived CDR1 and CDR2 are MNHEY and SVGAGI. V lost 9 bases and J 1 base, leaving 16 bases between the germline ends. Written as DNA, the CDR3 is TGTGCCAGTAAGGCAGGTATACCTTCCTACGAGCAGTACTTC. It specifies CASKAGIPSYEQYF.

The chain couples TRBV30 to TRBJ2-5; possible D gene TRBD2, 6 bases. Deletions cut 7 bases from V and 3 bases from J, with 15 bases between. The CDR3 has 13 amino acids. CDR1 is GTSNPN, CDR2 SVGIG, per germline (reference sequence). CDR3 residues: CAFGGRRKETQYF. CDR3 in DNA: TGTGCCTTCGGAGGGAGGCGCAAAGAGACCCAGTACTTC.

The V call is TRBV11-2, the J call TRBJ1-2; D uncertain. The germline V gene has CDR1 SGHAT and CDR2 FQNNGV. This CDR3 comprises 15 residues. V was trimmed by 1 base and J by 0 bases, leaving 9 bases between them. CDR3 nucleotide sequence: TGTGCCAGCAGCTTAGGCACAATCGCTAACTATGGCTACACCTTC. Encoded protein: CASSLGTIANYGYTF.

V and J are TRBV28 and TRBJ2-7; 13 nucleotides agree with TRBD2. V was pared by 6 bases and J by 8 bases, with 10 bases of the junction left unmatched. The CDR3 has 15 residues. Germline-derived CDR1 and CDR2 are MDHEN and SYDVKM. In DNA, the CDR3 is TGTGCCAGCAGCCCCACCGGGACTAGCGGGACCAAGCAGTACTTC. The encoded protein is CASSPTGTSGTKQYF.

CDR3 DNA: TGTGCCTGGAGTATCCACGACAGGGGCACTGAAGCTTTCTTT. Translated: CAWSIHDRGTEAFF. This chain links TRBV30 with TRBJ1-1; 8 bases agree with TRBD1. V shed 2 bases and J 4 bases; nucleotides not matched to a gene: 6. CDR1 GTSNPN and CDR2 SVGIG come from the germline V gene (reference sequence). This CDR3 contains 14 residues.

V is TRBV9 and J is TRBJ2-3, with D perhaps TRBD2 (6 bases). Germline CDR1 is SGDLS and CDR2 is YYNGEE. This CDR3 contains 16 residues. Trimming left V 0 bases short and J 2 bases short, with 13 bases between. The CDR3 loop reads CASSVVSGRVTDTQYF. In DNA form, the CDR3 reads TGTGCCAGCAGCGTAGTTAGCGGCCGTGTCACAGATACGCAGTATTTT.

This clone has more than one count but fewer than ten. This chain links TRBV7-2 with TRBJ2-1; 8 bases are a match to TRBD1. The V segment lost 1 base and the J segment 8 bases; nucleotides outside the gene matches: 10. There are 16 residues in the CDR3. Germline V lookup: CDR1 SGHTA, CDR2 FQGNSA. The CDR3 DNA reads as TGTGCCAGCAGCTTAGGAGGGACAGGCCCCTTGTATGAGCAGTTCTTC. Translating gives CASSLGGTGPLYEQFF. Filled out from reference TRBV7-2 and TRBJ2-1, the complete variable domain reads GAGVSQSPSNKVTEKGKDVELRCDPISGHTALYWYRQSLGQGLEFLIYFQGNSAPDKSGLPSDRFSAERTGGSVSTLTIQRTQQEDSAVYLCASSLGGTGPLYEQFFGPGTRLTVL.

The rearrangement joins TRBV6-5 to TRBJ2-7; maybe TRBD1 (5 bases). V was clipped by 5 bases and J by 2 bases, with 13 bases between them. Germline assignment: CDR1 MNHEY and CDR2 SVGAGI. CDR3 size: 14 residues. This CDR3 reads CASSPRQSTYEQYF. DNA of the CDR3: TGTGCCAGCAGTCCTCGACAGAGCACCTACGAGCAGTACTTC.

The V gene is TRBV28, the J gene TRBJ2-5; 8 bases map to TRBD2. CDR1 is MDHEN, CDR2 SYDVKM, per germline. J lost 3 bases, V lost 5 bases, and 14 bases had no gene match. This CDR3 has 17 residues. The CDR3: CASSPPGRGAGKETQYF. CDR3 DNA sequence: TGTGCCAGCAGTCCCCCCGGGAGGGGGGCGGGAAAAGAGACCCAGTACTTC.

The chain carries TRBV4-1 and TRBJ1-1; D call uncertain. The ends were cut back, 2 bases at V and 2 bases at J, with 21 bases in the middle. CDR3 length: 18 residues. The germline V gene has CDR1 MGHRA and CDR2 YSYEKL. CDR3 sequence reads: CASSQSPRVSLYNTEAFF. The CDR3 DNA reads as TGCGCCAGCAGCCAATCCCCCCGGGTGTCCCTATATAACACTGAAGCTTTCTTT.

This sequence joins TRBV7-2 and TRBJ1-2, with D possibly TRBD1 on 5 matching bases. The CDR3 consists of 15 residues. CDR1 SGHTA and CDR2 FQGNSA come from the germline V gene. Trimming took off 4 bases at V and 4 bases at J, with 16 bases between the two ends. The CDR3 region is CASSSWEGYSYGYTF. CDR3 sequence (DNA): TGTGCCAGCAGCTCATGGGAGGGGTATAGCTATGGCTACACCTTC.

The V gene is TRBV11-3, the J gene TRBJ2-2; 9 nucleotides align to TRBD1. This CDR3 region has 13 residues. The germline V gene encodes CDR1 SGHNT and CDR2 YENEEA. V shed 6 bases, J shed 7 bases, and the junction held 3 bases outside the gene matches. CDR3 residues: CASRGQGNGELFF. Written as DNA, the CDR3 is TGTGCCAGCAGAGGACAGGGGAACGGGGAGCTGTTTTTT.